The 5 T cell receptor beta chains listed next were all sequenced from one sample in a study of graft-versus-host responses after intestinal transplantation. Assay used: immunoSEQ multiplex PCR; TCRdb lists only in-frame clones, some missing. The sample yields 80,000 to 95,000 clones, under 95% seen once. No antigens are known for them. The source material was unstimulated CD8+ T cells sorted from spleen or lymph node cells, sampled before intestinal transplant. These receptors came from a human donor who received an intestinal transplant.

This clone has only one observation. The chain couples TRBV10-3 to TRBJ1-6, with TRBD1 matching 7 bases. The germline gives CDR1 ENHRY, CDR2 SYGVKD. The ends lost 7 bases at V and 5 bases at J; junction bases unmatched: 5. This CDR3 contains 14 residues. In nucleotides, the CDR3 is TGTGCCATCATGGGGACAGAACATAATTCACCCCTCCACTTT. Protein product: CAIMGTEHNSPLHF.

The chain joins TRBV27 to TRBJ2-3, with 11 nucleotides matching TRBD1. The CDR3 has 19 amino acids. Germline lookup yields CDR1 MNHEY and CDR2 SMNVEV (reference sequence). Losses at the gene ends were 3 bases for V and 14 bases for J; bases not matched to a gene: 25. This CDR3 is CASSFTMGQGGRAGYAAYF. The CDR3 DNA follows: TGTGCCAGCAGTTTCACCATGGGACAGGGGGGTCGAGCGGGATACGCAGCGTATTTT.

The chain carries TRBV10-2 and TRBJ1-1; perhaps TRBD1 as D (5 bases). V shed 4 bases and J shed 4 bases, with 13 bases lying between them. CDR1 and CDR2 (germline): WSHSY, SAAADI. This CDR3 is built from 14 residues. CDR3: CASSAGAGGTEAFF. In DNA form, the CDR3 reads TGCGCCAGCAGTGCTGGGGCGGGGGGCACTGAAGCTTTCTTT.

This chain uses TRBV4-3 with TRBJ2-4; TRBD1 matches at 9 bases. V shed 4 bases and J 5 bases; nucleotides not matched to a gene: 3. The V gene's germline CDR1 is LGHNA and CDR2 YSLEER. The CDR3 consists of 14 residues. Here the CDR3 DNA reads TGCGCCAGCAGCCCCGGGACAGGGCAAAACATTCAGTACTTC. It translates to CASSPGTGQNIQYF.

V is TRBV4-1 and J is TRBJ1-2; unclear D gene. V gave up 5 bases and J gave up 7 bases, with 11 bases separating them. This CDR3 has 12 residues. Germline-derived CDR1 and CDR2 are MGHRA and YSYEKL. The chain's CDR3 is CASSIDFSGYTF. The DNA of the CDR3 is TGCGCCAGCAGCATAGACTTCTCTGGCTACACCTTC.